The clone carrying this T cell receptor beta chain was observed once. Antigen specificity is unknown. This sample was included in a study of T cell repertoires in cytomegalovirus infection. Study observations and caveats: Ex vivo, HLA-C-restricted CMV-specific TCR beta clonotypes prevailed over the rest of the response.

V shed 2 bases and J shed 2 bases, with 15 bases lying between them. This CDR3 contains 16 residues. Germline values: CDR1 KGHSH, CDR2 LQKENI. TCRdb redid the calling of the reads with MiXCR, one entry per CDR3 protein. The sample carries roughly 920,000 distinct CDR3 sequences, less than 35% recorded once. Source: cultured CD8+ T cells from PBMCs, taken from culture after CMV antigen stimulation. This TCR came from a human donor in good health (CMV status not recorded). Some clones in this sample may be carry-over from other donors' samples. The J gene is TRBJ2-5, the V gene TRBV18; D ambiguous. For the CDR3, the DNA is TGTGCCAGCTCACCATTAATCCCATCACCGCAAGAGACCCAGTACTTC. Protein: CASSPLIPSPQETQYF. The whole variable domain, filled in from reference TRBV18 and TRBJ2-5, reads NAGVMQNPRHLVRRRGQEARLRCSPMKGHSHVYWYRQLPEEGLKFMVYLQKENIIDESGMPKERFSAEFPKEGPSILRIQQVVRGDSAAYFCASSPLIPSPQETQYFGPGTRLLVL.